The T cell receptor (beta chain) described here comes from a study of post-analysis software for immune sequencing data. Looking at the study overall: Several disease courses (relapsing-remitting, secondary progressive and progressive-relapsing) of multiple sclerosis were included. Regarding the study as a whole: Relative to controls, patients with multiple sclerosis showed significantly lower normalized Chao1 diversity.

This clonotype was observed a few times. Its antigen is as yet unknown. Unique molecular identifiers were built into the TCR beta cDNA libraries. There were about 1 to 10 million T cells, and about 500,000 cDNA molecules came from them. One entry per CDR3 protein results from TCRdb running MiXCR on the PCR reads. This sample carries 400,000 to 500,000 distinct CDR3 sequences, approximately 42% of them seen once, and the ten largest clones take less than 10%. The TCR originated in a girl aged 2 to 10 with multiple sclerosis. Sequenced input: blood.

DNA of the CDR3: TGTGCCAGCAGCCAAGTCCAGCGGGGGGGTGAGCAGTACTTC. It translates to CASSQVQRGGEQYF. This chain links TRBV14 with TRBJ2-7, with 10 bases lining up with TRBD2. Germline lookup yields CDR1 SGHDN and CDR2 FVKESK. The CDR3 runs to 14 residues. The V gene end was trimmed by 1 base and the J gene end by 7 bases; junction bases not matched to a gene: 4.